These 2 T cell receptor beta chains were sequenced from one sample in a study of blood T cell repertoires in COVID-19. Profiled with immunoSEQ multiplex PCR; TCRdb holds only in-frame clones, not every one. Of about 190,000 clones in the sample, about nine tenths were seen once. The sequencing input was peripheral blood. These receptors originate from a man between 65 and 85 years old with active or convalescent COVID-19.

The rearrangement links TRBV4-3 to TRBJ1-1; a possible D gene is TRBD1 (6 bases). The V end was cut by 0 bases, the J end by 7 bases, with 18 bases between. CDR1 and CDR2 from the germline V gene are LGHNA and YSLEER. This CDR3 comprises 16 residues. This CDR3 is CASSQDVTGYMVEAFF. In nucleotides, the CDR3 is TGCGCCAGCAGCCAAGATGTAACAGGGTATATGGTTGAAGCTTTCTTT.

The J gene is TRBJ2-7, the V gene TRBV11-2; 7 bases are a match to TRBD1. V dropped 4 bases and J dropped 0; count of bases not matched to a gene: 3. The germline gives CDR1 SGHAT, CDR2 FQNNGV. The CDR3 has 14 residues. CDR3 DNA sequence: TGTGCCAGCAGCTGGTCAGGGGGCTCCTACGAGCAGTACTTC. Encoded protein: CASSWSGGSYEQYF.